This T cell receptor beta chain emerged from a study of cytomegalovirus exposure and HLA in healthy donors. The PCR ran on 60 Vbeta and 13 Jbeta primers. The repertoire was sequenced with immunoSEQ multiplex PCR; TCRdb's copy has only in-frame clones and lacks some. This table holds under 100,000 clones, 81% found once. This CDR3 comprises 17 residues. In germline, CDR1 is WNHNN, CDR2 SYGVQD (reference sequence). After removal of 8 bases from V and 3 bases from J, the junction contained 10 bases not matched to a gene. The material sequenced was PBMCs. The genes are TRBV10-1 and TRBJ2-2, with TRBD1 matching 12 bases. The TCR comes from a woman between 65 and 79 years old in good health and CMV-seropositive. CDR3 loop: CASAPGTGGADTGELFF. The CDR3 DNA reads as TGCGCCAGCGCGCCCGGGACAGGGGGCGCGGACACCGGGGAGCTGTTTTTT.